The clone carrying this T cell receptor (beta chain) showed up many times. This entry belongs to a study of identical twins. Each CDR3 protein gets one entry after TCRdb re-called the 5' RACE reads with MiXCR. There are 450,000 to 650,000 distinct CDR3 sequences in the sample; just under 10% occur only once, and roughly 3% lies in the top ten. CDR3 length: 13 residues. V lost 3 bases to trimming and J lost 2 bases, with 8 bases between them. The data were also submitted as part of a second study, on yellow fever vaccine responses in identical twins.

The V gene is TRBV12-3 or TRBV12-4, the J gene TRBJ2-7, with D unclear. The sample consisted of PBMCs. The clonotype comes from a young woman in good health. DNA for the CDR3: TGTGCCAGCAGTTTTGTCCCCGCCTACGAGCAGTACTTC. Translation: CASSFVPAYEQYF.